The rows below give T cell receptor beta chains drawn from one sample of a study of regulatory T cells in long-lasting Graves disease. MiXCR, applied by TCRdb to the multiplex PCR reads, yields one record per CDR3 protein. The sample shows 400,000 to 450,000 distinct CDR3 sequences, about 20% of them seen only once. The starting material was peripheral blood mononuclear cells (PBMCs), obtained when the disease was refractory, from a patient treated with antithyroid drugs. These receptors were collected from a female donor with Graves disease. Both conserved end residues are part of each CDR3. Each record gives: clone size, V gene, CDR3 length, D gene, J gene, CDR3 protein, CDR3 DNA. A D gene is named only where the DNA matches it firmly. The size entry is marked missing in some rows and otherwise reads once, few, many or a size class.

few	TRBV9	13	TRBD1	TRBJ1-2	CASSAAGGSGYTF	TGTGCCAGCAGCGCTGCAGGGGGGTCCGGCTACACCTTC
many	TRBV6-1	15	TRBD2	TRBJ2-7	CASSPTSGRTREQYF	TGTGCCAGCAGTCCCACTAGCGGGAGGACCCGCGAGCAGTACTTC
-	TRBV7-9	16	TRBD1	TRBJ2-2	CASSWPGQGFTGELFF	TGTGCCAGCAGCTGGCCGGGACAGGGGTTCACCGGGGAGCTGTTTTTT
once	TRBV4-1	19	-	TRBJ1-1	CASSQDGEDTRFSNTEAFF	TGCGCCAGCAGCCAAGATGGGGAAGACACCCGCTTTTCGAACACTGAAGCTTTCTTT
few	TRBV27	18	TRBD1	TRBJ2-2	CASSLGPPGTGKTGELFF	TGTGCCAGCAGTTTAGGACCCCCAGGGACAGGGAAGACCGGGGAGCTGTTTTTT
many	TRBV7-9	13	-	TRBJ2-5	CASNRGREETQYF	TGTGCCAGCAACCGGGGGCGAGAAGAGACCCAGTACTTC
few	TRBV28	16	-	TRBJ2-6	CASSSTGRSGANVLTF	TGTGCCAGCAGTTCTACAGGGAGGTCTGGGGCCAACGTCCTGACTTTC
many	TRBV3-1	16	-	TRBJ2-7	CASSQGSPEPPYEQYF	TGTGCCAGCAGCCAAGGGTCCCCTGAACCACCCTACGAGCAGTACTTC
-	TRBV29-1	18	TRBD2	TRBJ2-2	CSVEGGLAGLRNTGELFF	TGCAGCGTTGAAGGTGGACTAGCGGGGTTACGGAACACCGGGGAGCTGTTTTTT
-	TRBV6-1	13	-	TRBJ1-4	CASSESTGPKLFF	TGTGCCAGCAGTGAATCTACAGGCCCAAAACTGTTTTTT
many	TRBV3-1	12	-	TRBJ1-5	CASSQGEQPQHF	TGTGCCAGCAGCCAAGGTGAACAGCCCCAGCATTTT
few	TRBV6-1	13	-	TRBJ1-3	CASNPGSGNTIYF	TGTGCCTCCAATCCGGGATCTGGAAACACCATATATTTT
few	TRBV24-1	13	-	TRBJ2-2	CATSDFRTGELFF	TGTGCCACCAGTGATTTTCGAACCGGGGAGCTGTTTTTT
-	TRBV5-5	16	TRBD1	TRBJ1-6	CASSLTPGQGRSPLHF	TGTGCCAGCAGCCTCACACCGGGACAGGGGCGTTCACCCCTCCACTTT
-	TRBV4-3	16	-	TRBJ1-5	CASSQDNAGFNQPQHF	TGCGCCAGCAGCCAAGATAATGCAGGCTTCAATCAGCCCCAGCATTTT
-	TRBV12-3/TRBV12-4	15	-	TRBJ1-6	CASSFDTEVFSPLHF	TGTGCCAGCAGTTTTGACACGGAGGTCTTCTCACCCCTCCACTTT
many	TRBV2	14	-	TRBJ1-2	CASSESGYAYGYTF	TGTGCCAGCAGTGAATCGGGGTACGCCTATGGCTACACCTTC
few	TRBV12-3/TRBV12-4	15	TRBD2	TRBJ2-3	CASSLAAGGQDTQYF	TGTGCCAGCAGTTTGGCAGCGGGAGGGCAGGATACGCAGTATTTT
-	TRBV20-1	13	-	TRBJ2-7	CSARGQTTYEQYF	TGCAGTGCTAGAGGGCAAACAACCTACGAGCAGTACTTC
many	TRBV5-1	15	-	TRBJ1-1	CASSEQGAPNTEAFF	TGCGCCAGCAGCGAACAGGGAGCCCCGAACACTGAAGCTTTCTTT
few	TRBV28	14	TRBD1	TRBJ1-3	CASTLGGNRNTIYF	TGTGCCAGCACCCTAGGGGGCAACCGAAACACCATATATTTT
-	TRBV20-1	13	-	TRBJ2-7	CSASGLENGEQYF	TGCAGTGCTAGCGGTCTAGAAAATGGGGAGCAGTACTTC
-	TRBV7-9	14	TRBD1	TRBJ1-2	CASSLEGAVGGYTF	TGTGCCAGCAGCTTGGAGGGGGCGGTCGGTGGCTACACCTTC
many	TRBV28	12	-	TRBJ1-5	CASTPGNQPQHF	TGTGCCAGCACCCCAGGGAATCAGCCCCAGCATTTT
few	TRBV2	11	-	TRBJ2-5	CASTLRETQYF	TGTGCCAGCACCCTGAGGGAGACCCAGTACTTC
-	TRBV24-1	16	TRBD1	TRBJ1-5	CATSESTGSLSQPQHF	TGTGCCACCAGTGAATCGACAGGGTCACTGAGTCAGCCCCAGCATTTT
-	TRBV7-9	14	-	TRBJ2-4	CASSLVGRANIQYF	TGTGCCAGCAGCTTAGTCGGTAGAGCGAACATTCAGTACTTC
few	TRBV28	15	-	TRBJ2-7	CASSLAGGASYEQYF	TGTGCCAGCAGTTTAGCCGGGGGCGCTTCCTACGAGCAGTACTTC
-	TRBV20-1	16	TRBD1	TRBJ1-6	CSAREKFGTGDSPLHF	TGCAGTGCTAGAGAGAAGTTCGGGACAGGGGATTCACCCCTCCACTTT
few	TRBV18	15	-	TRBJ1-1	CASSPTPGVNTEAFF	TGTGCCAGCTCACCCACTCCGGGAGTGAACACTGAAGCTTTCTTT
-	TRBV5-1	16	TRBD2	TRBJ2-7	CASSPFKTGTNYEQYF	TGCGCCAGCAGCCCCTTCAAGACCGGGACTAACTACGAGCAGTACTTC
many	TRBV2	15	TRBD1	TRBJ1-1	CASIKEGGSNTEAFF	TGTGCCAGCATAAAGGAAGGGGGCTCGAACACTGAAGCTTTCTTT
few	TRBV29-1	16	TRBD1	TRBJ1-1	CSVDWDRGLLDTEAFF	TGCAGCGTTGATTGGGACAGGGGGCTCCTTGACACTGAAGCTTTCTTT
few	TRBV4-1	15	TRBD1	TRBJ1-2	CASSQFRGGGNGYTF	TGCGCCAGCAGCCAATTCCGAGGGGGCGGGAATGGCTACACCTTC
-	TRBV6-1	15	TRBD1	TRBJ2-7	CASSEGGQVYYEQYF	TGTGCCAGCAGTGAAGGGGGACAGGTCTACTACGAGCAGTACTTC
few	TRBV19	15	-	TRBJ1-5	CASRFRGGGDQPQHF	TGTGCCAGTAGATTTAGGGGCGGAGGGGATCAGCCCCAGCATTTT
many	TRBV12-3/TRBV12-4	12	-	TRBJ1-1	CAAAKMNTEAFF	TGTGCAGCAGCAAAAATGAACACTGAAGCTTTCTTT
few	TRBV19	17	-	TRBJ2-5	CASSETPRDKVGVTQYF	TGTGCCAGTAGTGAAACCCCCCGGGACAAAGTTGGGGTCACCCAGTACTTC
many	TRBV27	16	-	TRBJ2-7	CASSLIGTRGQGEQYF	TGTGCCAGCAGTTTAATAGGGACGAGGGGCCAAGGGGAGCAGTACTTC
-	TRBV28	14	-	TRBJ1-1	CASSPNRRTAEAFF	TGTGCCAGCAGTCCCAACAGACGGACAGCTGAAGCTTTCTTT
-	TRBV7-2	16	TRBD2	TRBJ2-1	CASSRRSGLATNEQFF	TGTGCCAGCAGTCGGAGGTCTGGACTAGCTACCAATGAGCAGTTCTTC